This T cell receptor beta chain was documented in a study of cytomegalovirus exposure and HLA in healthy donors. Primers for the PCR totalled 60 Vbeta and 13 Jbeta. Here immunoSEQ multiplex PCR was the method, and the copy in TCRdb shows in-frame clones only, minus some. The sample lists around 120,000 clones, over 60% occurring once. CDR1 is SGHDN, CDR2 FVKESK, per germline. The CDR3 consists of 17 residues. Losses at the gene ends were 1 base for V and 10 bases for J; bases not matched to a gene: 14. The source material was PBMCs. The receptor's source is a woman aged 25 to 39 in good health and CMV-seropositive. The chain uses TRBV14 and TRBJ2-1; 9 positions agree with TRBD1. CDR3 protein: CASSQAPGTGWSREQFF. In nucleotides, the CDR3 is TGTGCCAGCAGCCAAGCTCCAGGGACAGGGTGGTCGCGGGAGCAGTTCTTC.